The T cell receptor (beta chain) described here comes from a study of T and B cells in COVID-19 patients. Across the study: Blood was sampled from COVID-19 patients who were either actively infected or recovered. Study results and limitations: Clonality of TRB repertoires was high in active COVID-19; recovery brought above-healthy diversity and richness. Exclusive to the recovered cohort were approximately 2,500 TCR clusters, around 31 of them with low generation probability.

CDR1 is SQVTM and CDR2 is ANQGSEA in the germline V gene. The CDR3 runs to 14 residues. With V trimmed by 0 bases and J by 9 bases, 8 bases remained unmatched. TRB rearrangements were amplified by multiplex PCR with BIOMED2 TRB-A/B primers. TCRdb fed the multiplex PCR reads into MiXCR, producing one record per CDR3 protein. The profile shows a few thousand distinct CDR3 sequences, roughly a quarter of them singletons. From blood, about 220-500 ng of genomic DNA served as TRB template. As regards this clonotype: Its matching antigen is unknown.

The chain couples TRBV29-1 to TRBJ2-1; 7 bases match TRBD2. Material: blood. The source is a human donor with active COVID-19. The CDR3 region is CSVEDWSGMSEQFF. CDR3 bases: TGCAGCGTTGAAGATTGGAGCGGGATGTCTGAGCAGTTCTTC.